This TCR beta chain is from a study of cytomegalovirus exposure and HLA in healthy donors. This PCR relied on a set of 60 Vbeta primers and 13 Jbeta primers. The protocol was immunoSEQ multiplex PCR, while the TCRdb copy is restricted to in-frame clones and leaves out a portion. The sample lists some 180,000 clones; 81% were seen once. Losses at the gene ends were 0 bases for V and 3 bases for J; bases not matched to a gene: 2. The CDR3 sequence is 16 residues long. Germline V lookup: CDR1 MRHNA, CDR2 SNTAGT. This chain joins TRBV6-4 and TRBJ2-1; the match to TRBD2 covers 10 bases. The sample was PBMCs. This TCR was recovered from a man between 40 and 49 years old in good health and CMV-seropositive. The CDR3 nucleotides read TGTGCCAGCAGTGACTCCAGCGGGGGGGTCTACAATGAGCAGTTCTTC. Its protein is CASSDSSGGVYNEQFF.